The T cell receptor (beta chain) under discussion was sequenced for a study of glioma-infiltrating T cells after dendritic cell vaccination. Findings and limits, study-wide: No direct clonality-survival link was found; a diverse polyclonal response may matter.

The CDR3 totals 13 residues. Germline V lookup: CDR1 MNHNS, CDR2 SASEGT. V was clipped by 11 bases and J by 5 bases; unmatched bases: 10. The immunoSEQ assay amplified TCRB CDR3 from up to 2 ug DNA. TCRdb's copy holds only in-frame clones and misses some; the assay was immunoSEQ multiplex PCR. The sample lists about 92,000 clones, 85% to 90% occurring once. No glioblastoma patient carried an isocitrate dehydrogenase mutation. The count of this clone is one. Its antigen is as yet unknown. The chain links TRBV6-1 to TRBJ2-7; 9 bases line up with TRBD2. This clonotype originated in a human donor with glioblastoma. The source material was blood, sampled before dendritic cell vaccination. The CDR3 DNA reads as TGTGCCGTGTCCGGGACTAGCCCCGACGAGCAGTACTTC. It translates to CAVSGTSPDEQYF.